Below, 28 T cell receptor beta chains from the same sample are listed, as sequenced in a study of T cell responses to AZD1222 COVID-19 vaccine. Profiling relied on immunoSEQ multiplex PCR, and the TCRdb table lists in-frame clones only, not all of them. The repertoire consists of about 110,000 clones, with around nine tenths occurring once and the leading ten covering 4.8%. The sequencing here drew on peripheral blood, taken 28 days after the second AZD1222 dose. These receptors were taken from an adult who received the AZD1222 COVID-19 vaccine.

This clone appeared a single time. The genes are TRBV24-1 and TRBJ1-4; D is uncertain. The ends were cut back, 5 bases at V and 0 bases at J, with 6 bases in the middle. The V gene's germline CDR1 is KGHDR and CDR2 SFDVKD. The CDR3 is made up of 14 amino acids. CDR3 amino acids: CATSGDTTNEKLFF. The CDR3 nucleotides are TGTGCCACCAGTGGCGATACAACTAATGAAAAACTGTTTTTT.

V and J are TRBV28 and TRBJ1-5, with D possibly TRBD1 on 6 matching bases. Looked up from germline, CDR1 is MDHEN and CDR2 is SYDVKM. Deletions cut 5 bases from V and 4 bases from J, with 18 bases between. The CDR3 runs 16 residues. For the CDR3, the DNA is TGTGCCAGCAGTCTGAGACAGGTACCTCGGAATCAGCCCCAGCATTTT. Protein product: CASSLRQVPRNQPQHF.

V usage is TRBV5-1 and J usage is TRBJ2-5; D is unclear. The germline V and J ends were trimmed by 0 bases and 2 bases, with 11 bases remaining between them. CDR1 SGHRS and CDR2 YFSETQ come from the germline V gene. The CDR3 extends over 15 amino acids. This chain's CDR3 is CASSLAGWQQETQYF. Here the CDR3 DNA reads TGCGCCAGCAGCTTGGCCGGGTGGCAGCAAGAGACCCAGTACTTC.

The chain uses TRBV5-5 and TRBJ1-2; 10 positions agree with TRBD1. This CDR3 region has 16 residues. Trimming cost V 1 base and J 4 bases; bases outside gene matches: 7. Germline CDR1 reads SGHKS; CDR2 reads YYEKEE (reference sequence). In DNA, the CDR3 is TGTGCCAGCAGCTTGCAGGGACAGGGGTTAGGCTATGGCTACACCTTC. Its protein is CASSLQGQGLGYGYTF.

This clone has just a few counts. The V and J genes are TRBV6-5 and TRBJ1-2; TRBD1 might be the D (6 bases). The V gene's germline CDR1 is MNHEY and CDR2 SVGAGI. With 2 bases removed from V and 7 bases from J, the gap between germline ends came to 8 bases. The CDR3 extends over 12 amino acids. The CDR3 DNA reads as TGTGCCAGCAGTTACGCGGGGGCTGGCTACACCTTC. Protein: CASSYAGAGYTF.

This clone is deemed medium-sized. This chain uses TRBV25-1 with TRBJ1-1, with D tentatively TRBD1 (6 bases). Germline V gene data show CDR1 as MGHDK and CDR2 as SYGVNS. V shed 4 bases and J shed 4 bases, with 13 bases lying between them. This CDR3 region has 14 residues. As DNA, the CDR3 is TGTGCCAGCAGTGGAAAACAGGGCCCCACTGAAGCTTTCTTT. Protein sequence: CASSGKQGPTEAFF.

The CDR3 DNA sequence: TGTGCCAGCAGCTACGGGACTCCCGATCAGCCCCAGCATTTT. It is translated as CASSYGTPDQPQHF. The chain links TRBV5-6 to TRBJ1-5, with a weak D call TRBD1 (5 bases). V was trimmed by 3 bases and J by 5 bases, leaving 12 bases between them. The CDR3 runs to 14 residues. Per the germline V gene, CDR1 is SGHDT and CDR2 is YYEEEE.

This clone showed up just once. The CDR3 DNA follows: TGTGCCAGCAGCCCAAGGGACAGGGATAATTCACCCCTCCACTTT. Protein product: CASSPRDRDNSPLHF. This chain connects TRBV11-1 to TRBJ1-6, with 9 bases identical to TRBD1. The CDR3 contains 15 residues. Germline trimming cut 5 bases from V and 5 bases from J; bases unmatched to any gene: 4. Germline CDR1 reads SGHAT; CDR2 reads FQDESV (reference sequence).

V usage is TRBV28 and J usage is TRBJ2-7, with D maybe TRBD2 (7 bases). Trimming left V 8 bases short and J 5 bases short, with 25 bases between. The CDR3 contains 16 residues. Germline CDR1 is MDHEN and CDR2 is SYDVKM. For the CDR3, the DNA is TGTGCCAGCGCGCCACCCGGGCGGGGGCGACTACACGAGCAGTACTTC. This codes for CASAPPGRGRLHEQYF.

This clone was recorded once. The chain combines TRBV4-1 with TRBJ1-1; 8 bases fit TRBD1. J lost 0 bases, V lost 0 bases, and 6 bases had no gene match. CDR1 MGHRA and CDR2 YSYEKL come from the germline V gene. The CDR3 runs to 17 residues. In DNA form, the CDR3 reads TGCGCCAGCAGCCAAGATATGGCAGGGGGCTTGAACACTGAAGCTTTCTTT. Its protein is CASSQDMAGGLNTEAFF.

This clone was seen a single time. The chain recombines TRBV6-5 with TRBJ2-1, with D uncertain. This CDR3 contains 16 residues. Germline V gene sequence: CDR1 MNHEY, CDR2 SVGAGI. Trimming stripped 1 base from V and 5 bases from J, with 15 bases between. The CDR3: CASSYFGRVENNEQFF. For the CDR3, the DNA is TGTGCCAGCAGTTACTTCGGAAGGGTCGAGAACAATGAGCAGTTCTTC.

A single count supports this clone. The chain couples TRBV10-1 to TRBJ1-5; D may be TRBD1 (6 bases). This CDR3 region has 16 residues. V lost 6 bases and J lost 5, with 20 bases in between. The germline gives CDR1 WNHNN, CDR2 SYGVQD (reference sequence). The CDR3 sequence: CASSTRGGAPYQPQHF. Here the CDR3 DNA reads TGCGCCAGCAGCACAAGGGGGGGGGCTCCATATCAGCCCCAGCATTTT.

This clone turned up a few times. The CDR3, as DNA: TGTGCCAGCAGCTCGAGACAGGGCACAGATACGCAGTATTTT. Protein: CASSSRQGTDTQYF. The chain joins TRBV5-8 to TRBJ2-3; possibly TRBD1 for D (6 bases). The CDR3 length is 14 residues. V lost 3 bases to trimming and J lost 1 base, with 9 bases between them. Germline V gives CDR1 SGHTS, CDR2 YDEGEE.

This clone occurred a few times. The CDR3 sequence is CASSLDPGADTEAFF. CDR3 nucleotide sequence: TGCGCCAGCAGCTTGGATCCGGGGGCGGACACTGAAGCTTTCTTT. V is TRBV5-1 and J is TRBJ1-1; D possibly corresponds to TRBD1 (6 bases). Germline CDR1 is SGHRS and CDR2 is YFSETQ. V shed 0 bases and J shed 3 bases, with 12 bases lying between them. The CDR3 runs to 15 residues.

The V gene is TRBV6-2 or TRBV6-3, the J gene TRBJ2-7; weak D call: TRBD1 (6 bases). Germline V gene sequence: CDR1 MNHEY, CDR2 SVGEGT. The CDR3 extends over 16 amino acids. V was cut by 2 bases and J by 5 bases, with 19 bases left in between. The CDR3 DNA reads as TGTGCCAGCAGTTACCATACCCAGGGGCCGACGGACGAGCAGTACTTC. Protein product: CASSYHTQGPTDEQYF.

This chain connects TRBV10-3 to TRBJ2-3; 9 bases are shared with TRBD2. Germline values: CDR1 ENHRY, CDR2 SYGVKD. This CDR3 spans 15 amino acids. Trimming took 4 bases from V and 1 from J; bases not matched to a gene: 3. The CDR3 reads CAISGSGGRTDTQYF. Here the CDR3 DNA reads TGTGCCATCAGTGGAAGCGGGGGGCGCACAGATACGCAGTATTTT.

This clone has a single count. The rearrangement links TRBV19 to TRBJ2-1, with D possibly TRBD2 on 5 matching bases. The germline gives CDR1 LNHDA, CDR2 SQIVND (reference sequence). CDR3 size: 14 residues. Trimming pared 4 bases from V and 2 bases from J, leaving 9 bases between. CDR3 residues: CASSTDSAYNEQFF. CDR3 DNA sequence: TGTGCCAGTAGTACGGATAGCGCCTACAATGAGCAGTTCTTC. Together with reference TRBV19 and TRBJ2-1, the CDR3 gives the full variable domain: DGGITQSPKYLFRKEGQNVTLSCEQNLNHDAMYWYRQDPGQGLRLIYYSQIVNDFQKGDIAEGYSVSREKKESFPLTVTSAQKNPTAFYLCASSTDSAYNEQFFGPGTRLTVL.

This chain connects TRBV19 to TRBJ1-6; no definite D call. Germline lookup yields CDR1 LNHDA and CDR2 SQIVND (reference sequence). V was clipped by 4 bases and J by 8 bases, with 12 bases between them. CDR3 length: 14 residues. This CDR3 is CASSSADYYSPLHF. As DNA, the CDR3 is TGTGCCAGTAGTAGTGCGGATTACTATTCACCCCTCCACTTT.

This chain uses TRBV28 with TRBJ1-4, with TRBD1 as a possible D gene (5 bases). The CDR3 length is 15 residues. CDR1 is MDHEN, CDR2 SYDVKM, per germline. Trimming removed 4 bases from V and 3 bases from J, with 12 bases in between. CDR3 loop: CASSSRTRSNEKLFF. The CDR3, as DNA: TGTGCCAGCAGTTCTCGGACACGATCTAATGAAAAACTGTTTTTT.

This rearrangement joins TRBV10-3 to TRBJ1-4, with TRBD1 matching over 8 bases. The length of the CDR3 is 15 residues. Germline V gene data show CDR1 as ENHRY and CDR2 as SYGVKD. J gave up 6 bases and V 0 bases, and 3 bases lay outside the gene matches. The CDR3 DNA reads as TGTGCCATCAGTGAGTCGAAGGGACAGGATGAAAAACTGTTTTTT. Its translation: CAISESKGQDEKLFF.

The chain is built from TRBV5-4 and TRBJ1-6; possible D gene TRBD1, 6 bases. Germline lookup yields CDR1 SGHNT and CDR2 YYREEE (reference sequence). The CDR3 loop spans 15 amino acids. V lost 4 bases to trimming and J lost 10 bases, with 18 bases between them. In DNA, the CDR3 is TGTGCCAGCAGCCTACCTCCAGGGGCAAGCTCACCCCTCCACTTT. This codes for CASSLPPGASSPLHF.

This clone was observed once. The rearrangement uses TRBV3-1 (or the pseudogene TRBV3-2) and TRBJ2-7, with D unclear. This CDR3 has 13 amino acids. Germline loops: CDR1 LGHDT, CDR2 YNNKEL (reference sequence). Trimming stripped 1 base from V and 7 bases from J, with 11 bases between. CDR3 sequence: CASSQARPSEQYF. In DNA, the CDR3 is TGTGCCAGCAGCCAAGCAAGGCCCAGTGAGCAGTACTTC.

The table lists this clone with a count of one. The chain employs TRBV11-2 and TRBJ2-7, with 7 bases lining up with TRBD2. Per the germline V gene, CDR1 is SGHAT and CDR2 is FQNNGV. The V and J ends lost 5 bases and 6 bases, in that order; junction bases with no gene match: 4. This CDR3 has 12 residues. In nucleotides, the CDR3 is TGTGCCAGCAGCGGACGGGAGGCCGAGCAGTACTTC. Its translation: CASSGREAEQYF.

The rearrangement joins TRBV18 to TRBJ2-7; TRBD2 matches 8 bases. Trimming at V came to 3 bases and at J to 0 bases, leaving 4 bases not matched to a gene. CDR3 length: 15 amino acids. Germline V gives CDR1 KGHSH, CDR2 LQKENI. In nucleotides, the CDR3 is TGTGCCAGCTCACCTAGCGGGGTAAACTCCTACGAGCAGTACTTC. This translates into CASSPSGVNSYEQYF.

The table lists this clone with a count of one. The chain couples TRBV5-6 to TRBJ1-1, with 9 bases aligning to TRBD1. There are 16 residues in the CDR3. Trimming cost V 2 bases and J 5 bases; bases outside gene matches: 10. Germline V gives CDR1 SGHDT, CDR2 YYEEEE. CDR3 sequence (DNA): TGTGCCAGCAGCTTCACAGGGGGCGCAGAGAGAACTGAAGCTTTCTTT. Translation: CASSFTGGAERTEAFF.

The chain recombines TRBV7-8 with TRBJ1-6, with 10 nucleotides matching TRBD1. The V gene's germline CDR1 is SGHVS and CDR2 FQNEAQ. The CDR3 is 15 amino acids. V lost 1 base to trimming and J lost 14 bases; unmatched junction nucleotides: 8. CDR3 DNA: TGTGCCAGCAGCTTAGGGGACAGGGGAAGGAGGGCCCTCCACTTT. This encodes CASSLGDRGRRALHF.

This chain uses TRBV3-1 (or the pseudogene TRBV3-2) with TRBJ1-3; 7 nucleotides line up with TRBD1. The trim removed 3 bases at V and 3 bases at J, leaving 11 bases unmatched. CDR3 length: 17 amino acids. The germline V gene has CDR1 LGHDT and CDR2 YNNKEL (reference sequence). The chain's CDR3 is CASSHKPSRGDGNTIYF. In nucleotides, the CDR3 is TGTGCCAGCAGCCATAAGCCATCCAGGGGGGATGGAAACACCATATATTTT.

The chain couples TRBV28 to TRBJ2-7; D may be TRBD1 or TRBD2 (5 bases each). The CDR3 is made up of 14 amino acids. Germline-derived CDR1 and CDR2 are MDHEN and SYDVKM. V dropped 5 bases and J dropped 5 bases, with 16 bases sitting between them. The CDR3 here is CASSPGTDIDEQYF. DNA of the CDR3: TGTGCCAGCAGTCCCGGGACGGATATTGACGAGCAGTACTTC.